The 16 T cell receptor beta chains below all came from one sample that was sequenced in a study of T cells in Graves' hyperthyroidism and ophthalmopathy. RNA transcripts served as the template for amplifying TCR beta CDR3 regions. HTBI primers were employed in a first-round RT-PCR of the TCR CDR3. MiXCR was run by TCRdb on the multiplex PCR reads, yielding one entry per CDR3 protein. The sample consists of hundreds of thousands of distinct CDR3 sequences, less than 25% of them appearing once. The sequenced sample consisted of blood. The receptor source for this set is a man aged 25 to 40 with Graves' ophthalmopathy.

The chain links TRBV7-3 to TRBJ2-1; tentative D call: TRBD1 (5 bases). V lost 1 base and J lost 10, with 11 bases in between. From germline, CDR1 is SGHTA and CDR2 FQGTGA. The CDR3 extends over 13 amino acids. In DNA, the CDR3 is TGTGCCAGCAGCTTAATGGGGCCGGAAGAGCAGTTCTTC. As protein: CASSLMGPEEQFF.

This clonotype was seen many times. The chain links TRBV7-2 to TRBJ2-7; no clear D gene. In germline, CDR1 is SGHTA, CDR2 FQGNSA. The germline V and J ends were trimmed by 4 bases and 3 bases, with 19 bases remaining between them. The CDR3 totals 16 residues. CDR3 nucleotide sequence: TGTGCCAGCAGCTCCTTCGAAGCCCCTAGTCGCTACGAGCAGTACTTC. Its protein product is CASSSFEAPSRYEQYF.

The J gene is TRBJ1-4, the V gene TRBV6-1; tentative D call: TRBD1 (5 bases). The CDR3 contains 14 residues. The germline gives CDR1 MNHNS, CDR2 SASEGT. Deletions cut 0 bases from V and 5 bases from J, with 7 bases between. CDR3 bases: TGTGCCAGCAGTGAAGCAAGGGGAAATGAAAAACTGTTTTTT. Translated, it gives CASSEARGNEKLFF.

V and J are TRBV6-1 and TRBJ1-6, with no clear D. V shed 1 base and J shed 0 bases, with 4 bases lying between them. Germline lookup yields CDR1 MNHNS and CDR2 SASEGT. This CDR3 has 15 residues. This CDR3 is CASSEVDSYNSPLHF. The CDR3 nucleotides are TGTGCCAGCAGTGAAGTAGACTCCTATAATTCACCCCTCCACTTT.

This clonotype occurred a few times. In DNA, the CDR3 is TGTGCCAGCAGCCAAATATACTCCGGGACAGGGGGCCAGGATGGCTACACCTTC. It encodes CASSQIYSGTGGQDGYTF. J is TRBJ1-2 and V is TRBV3-1, with TRBD1 matching 12 bases. After removal of 2 bases from V and 6 bases from J, the junction contained 13 bases not matched to a gene. This CDR3 region has 18 residues. Germline V lookup: CDR1 LGHDT, CDR2 YNNKEL (reference sequence).

The rearrangement uses TRBV6-1 and TRBJ2-7; the D gene could be TRBD1 or TRBD2 (5 bases each). The CDR3 runs 13 residues. Germline assignment: CDR1 MNHNS and CDR2 SASEGT. Trimming removed 7 bases at V and 3 bases at J, with 13 bases between. The CDR3: CASTVRGNYEQYF. The CDR3 DNA reads TGTGCCAGCACCGTGAGGGGAAACTACGAGCAGTACTTC.

The chain recombines TRBV7-3 with TRBJ2-2, with D possibly TRBD1 on 7 matching bases. The CDR3 length is 14 residues. Trimming took off 5 bases at V and 7 bases at J, with 14 bases between the two ends. Germline V lookup: CDR1 SGHTA, CDR2 FQGTGA. The CDR3 region has the DNA TGTGCCAGCAGCGGAGGGGGCGCGGGCGGGGAGCTGTTTTTT. Encoded protein: CASSGGGAGGELFF.

This chain connects TRBV30 to TRBJ2-1; 9 nucleotides agree with TRBD2. Losses at the gene ends were 2 bases for V and 3 bases for J; bases not matched to a gene: 5. The CDR3 is 15 amino acids. Per germline, CDR1 GTSNPN and CDR2 SVGIG (reference sequence). The CDR3 sequence is CAWSTGTSIYNEQFF. DNA for the CDR3: TGTGCCTGGAGTACCGGGACTAGCATCTACAATGAGCAGTTCTTC.

This chain connects TRBV5-6 to TRBJ1-5, with no clear D. Trimming shortened V by 2 bases and J by 3 bases, and 6 bases separated the two germline ends. CDR1 is SGHDT and CDR2 is YYEEEE in the germline V gene. The CDR3 covers 13 residues. Here the CDR3 reads CASSFQYNQPQHF. CDR3 sequence (DNA): TGTGCCAGCAGCTTCCAGTACAATCAGCCCCAGCATTTT.

Ten or more counts support this clonotype. The V and J genes are TRBV11-1 and TRBJ2-1; 11 nucleotides match TRBD2. The J segment lost 8 bases and the V segment lost 2 bases, leaving 5 bases of the junction unmatched. The CDR3 is 15 amino acids. The germline V gene encodes CDR1 SGHAT and CDR2 FQDESV (reference sequence). CDR3 in DNA: TGTGCCAGCAGCTTACGACTAGCGGGACGGGATGAGCAGTTCTTC. It translates to CASSLRLAGRDEQFF. The entire variable domain, with the rest obtained from reference TRBV11-1 and TRBJ2-1, is as follows: EAEVAQSPRYKITEKSQAVAFWCDPISGHATLYWYRQILGQGPELLVQFQDESVVDDSQLPKDRFSAERLKGVDSTLKIQPAELGDSAMYLCASSLRLAGRDEQFFGPGTRLTVL.

This clonotype was seen a handful of times. The chain carries TRBV9 and TRBJ2-2; 12 bases align to TRBD1. V lost 4 bases to trimming and J lost 5 bases; unmatched junction nucleotides: 6. The CDR3 has 16 amino acids. Germline V gives CDR1 SGDLS, CDR2 YYNGEE. The CDR3: CASSSRDRGRTGELFF. CDR3 sequence (DNA): TGTGCCAGCAGCTCCCGGGACAGGGGGCGAACCGGGGAGCTGTTTTTT.

About this clonotype itself: A read error may explain this, as a much larger clone is one base away. This rearrangement joins TRBV6-2 or TRBV6-3 to TRBJ1-2; D perhaps matches TRBD1 (5 bases). The CDR3 sequence is 15 residues long. Germline V gene lookup returns CDR1 MNHEY and CDR2 SVGEGT. Trimming removed 6 bases from V and 3 bases from J, with 17 bases in between. CDR3 nucleotide sequence: TGTGCCAGCAGCCGCTCCTCGACAGCAGACTATGGCTACACCTTC. This gives the protein CASSRSSTADYGYTF.

This clonotype was seen only a few times. V and J are TRBV19 and TRBJ1-6, with TRBD1 as a possible D gene (5 bases). Germline CDR1 is LNHDA and CDR2 is SQIVND (reference sequence). V was pared by 6 bases and J by 0 bases, with 9 bases between. CDR3 length: 15 amino acids. The CDR3 reads CASRDKSSYNSPLHF. The CDR3 DNA reads TGTGCCAGTAGGGACAAGAGCTCCTATAATTCACCCCTCCACTTT. The full variable domain, with the rest looked up from reference TRBV19 and TRBJ1-6, is DGGITQSPKYLFRKEGQNVTLSCEQNLNHDAMYWYRQDPGQGLRLIYYSQIVNDFQKGDIAEGYSVSREKKESFPLTVTSAQKNPTAFYLCASRDKSSYNSPLHFGNGTRLTVT.

This clonotype was detected a few times. This chain joins TRBV5-6 and TRBJ2-1; 7 bases fit TRBD1. Germline V CDR1 and CDR2: SGHDT, YYEEEE. The CDR3 has 17 residues. Germline trimming cut 2 bases from V and 6 bases from J; bases unmatched to any gene: 14. The CDR3 DNA sequence: TGTGCCAGCAGCTTAGATGGGACAGCCCGTATTCCCAATGAGCAGTTCTTC. Protein product: CASSLDGTARIPNEQFF.

This sequence joins TRBV7-9 and TRBJ2-7; 9 bases line up with TRBD1. This CDR3 is built from 17 residues. Germline CDR1 SEHNR, CDR2 FQNEAQ (reference sequence). The V and J ends lost 5 bases and 4 bases, in that order; junction bases with no gene match: 15. The CDR3 DNA sequence: TGTGCCAGCAGCCCGCGACTAACAGGGGGCGGGGCTTACGAGCAGTACTTC. Translated, it gives CASSPRLTGGGAYEQYF.

This clonotype was seen ten or more times. The chain couples TRBV12-3 or TRBV12-4 to TRBJ1-3, with D hard to call. V gave up 3 bases and J gave up 6 bases, with 15 bases separating them. CDR3 length: 15 residues. This CDR3 reads CASSLNTGLANTIYF. The DNA of the CDR3 is TGTGCCAGCAGTTTGAATACTGGGTTGGCAAACACCATATATTTT.